A single sample is the source of the 22 T cell receptor beta chains below, sequenced in a study of blood T cells in healthy people across ages. The second PCR ran roughly 6 to 12 cycles with a sample-barcoded 5' primer and J-beta primers. TCRdb passed the 5' RACE reads through MiXCR, listing each CDR3 protein once. Here the sample spans roughly 1.7 million distinct CDR3 sequences, 34% being singletons. Sequencing was performed on blood. The receptors originated from a woman aged 25 to 39 in good health.

This clonotype has at least ten counts. The CDR3 DNA follows: TGTGCCAGCAGTCCAGGGGTCTCTGGGGCCAACGTCCTGACTTTC. Amino acids: CASSPGVSGANVLTF. The chain recombines TRBV27 with TRBJ2-6; a possible D gene is TRBD1 (6 bases). Between the trimmed V and J ends, which lost 5 bases and 0 bases, there was a span of 8 bases. The germline V gene encodes CDR1 MNHEY and CDR2 SMNVEV (reference sequence). The CDR3 loop spans 15 amino acids.

The CDR3 spells CASSQVPGQGQGEQYF. CDR3 coding DNA: TGTGCCAGCAGCCAAGTTCCGGGTCAGGGGCAGGGAGAGCAGTACTTC. The rearrangement links TRBV14 to TRBJ2-7, with TRBD1 as a possible D gene (6 bases). This CDR3 comprises 16 residues. Germline CDR1 is SGHDN and CDR2 is FVKESK. The V end was cut by 1 base, the J end by 7 bases, with 20 bases between.

The chain's CDR3 is CASITGQPNTEAFF. The CDR3 DNA reads as TGTGCCAGCATTACTGGACAGCCCAACACTGAAGCTTTCTTT. The chain carries TRBV12-3 or TRBV12-4 and TRBJ1-1; maybe TRBD1 (6 bases). V lost 7 bases to trimming and J lost 2 bases, with 14 bases between them. CDR3 length: 14 residues.

The J gene is TRBJ1-2, the V gene TRBV2; D perhaps matches TRBD1 (6 bases). Germline CDR1 reads SNHLY; CDR2 reads FYNNEI. The CDR3 runs 13 residues. Trimming took 6 bases from V and 4 from J, leaving 12 bases between them. The CDR3 nucleotides are TGTGCCAGCAGCGGGACACCTGGCTATGGCTACACCTTC. It codes for CASSGTPGYGYTF.

The chain combines TRBV20-1 with TRBJ1-6, with a tentative D call TRBD1 (5 bases). V lost 5 bases and J lost 0, with 11 bases in between. From germline, CDR1 is DFQATT and CDR2 SNEGSKA (reference sequence). This CDR3 comprises 15 residues. This CDR3 reads CSAPSRDSYNSPLHF. CDR3 nucleotide sequence: TGCAGTGCTCCTTCCAGGGACTCCTATAATTCACCCCTCCACTTT.

This clonotype was detected a few times. This chain joins TRBV20-1 and TRBJ1-4, with 7 bases lining up with TRBD1. Trimming removed 1 base from V and 0 bases from J; junction bases left unmatched: 8. Germline CDR1 is DFQATT and CDR2 is SNEGSKA (reference sequence). The CDR3 extends over 17 amino acids. CDR3 loop: CSARGLEGATTNEKLFF. The CDR3 DNA is TGCAGTGCTAGAGGGTTGGAGGGGGCCACAACTAATGAAAAACTGTTTTTT.

This clonotype showed up just a few times. The gene calls are TRBV20-1 and TRBJ2-5; the D is unclear. Trimming stripped 0 bases from V and 1 base from J, with 9 bases between. Germline loops: CDR1 DFQATT, CDR2 SNEGSKA (reference sequence). The CDR3 has 14 residues. The CDR3 sequence is CSARDRLPQETQYF. The CDR3 coding sequence is TGCAGTGCTAGAGATCGGCTCCCCCAAGAGACCCAGTACTTC.

V gene TRBV13 combines with J gene TRBJ1-2; a weak D match, TRBD1 (6 bases). The germline V and J ends were trimmed by 2 bases and 7 bases, with 14 bases remaining between them. Germline V gene lookup returns CDR1 PRHDT and CDR2 FYEKMQ (reference sequence). The CDR3 has 14 amino acids. CDR3: CASSLPAGALGYTF. The DNA for the CDR3 is TGTGCCAGCAGCTTACCGGCAGGGGCTCTTGGCTACACCTTC.

The CDR3 is CASSLDGTGQETQYF. CDR3 nucleotide sequence: TGTGCCAGCAGCTTAGACGGGACAGGGCAAGAGACCCAGTACTTC. This chain links TRBV11-2 with TRBJ2-5; 9 bases agree with TRBD1. V lost 0 bases, J lost 2 bases, and 1 base stayed unmatched. The CDR3 runs 15 residues. The germline V gene encodes CDR1 SGHAT and CDR2 FQNNGV. Variable domain in full (rest from reference TRBV11-2 and TRBJ2-5): EAGVAQSPRYKIIEKRQSVAFWCNPISGHATLYWYQQILGQGPKLLIQFQNNGVVDDSQLPKDRFSAERLKGVDSTLKIQPAKLEDSAVYLCASSLDGTGQETQYFGPGTRLLVL.

The J gene is TRBJ1-4, the V gene TRBV10-3; D gene uncertain. Germline values: CDR1 ENHRY, CDR2 SYGVKD. V shed 7 bases and J shed 8 bases, with 14 bases lying between them. This CDR3 region has 13 residues. The CDR3 region has the DNA TGTGCCATCACACACACGAAAGGGGAAAAACTGTTTTTT. Translating it yields CAITHTKGEKLFF.

A note on this clonotype: It may be a read error: a sequence one base away is much more abundant. The genes are TRBV11-1 and TRBJ2-3; D assignment may be TRBD1 or TRBD2 (5 bases each). The V and J ends lost 7 bases and 6 bases respectively, with 20 bases between them. In germline, CDR1 is SGHAT, CDR2 FQDESV (reference sequence). This CDR3 is built from 15 residues. The chain's CDR3 is CASNFGALECDTQYF. The CDR3 nucleotides read TGTGCCAGCAACTTCGGGGCCCTTGAGTGTGATACGCAGTATTTT.

This clonotype has a handful of counts. The chain carries TRBV7-9 and TRBJ2-3; no firm D call. The CDR3 contains 17 residues. Looked up from germline, CDR1 is SEHNR and CDR2 is FQNEAQ (reference sequence). V was clipped by 5 bases and J by 4 bases, with 22 bases between them. CDR3 sequence: CASSALGMDLRPDTQYF. Written as DNA, the CDR3 is TGTGCCAGCAGCGCACTGGGAATGGATCTCAGACCAGATACGCAGTATTTT.

This clonotype was observed a handful of times. The genes are TRBV3-1 and TRBJ2-5; 11 positions agree with TRBD2. CDR3 length equals 17 residues. The trim removed 4 bases at V and 1 base at J, leaving 8 bases unmatched. The germline V gene has CDR1 LGHDT and CDR2 YNNKEL (reference sequence). CDR3 protein: CASSPRPGLAVQETQYF. The DNA of the CDR3 is TGTGCCAGCAGCCCACGACCGGGACTAGCGGTCCAAGAGACCCAGTACTTC.

This clonotype was observed a handful of times. The rearrangement uses TRBV6-2 or TRBV6-3 and TRBJ2-4; TRBD2 matches at 7 bases. CDR3 length: 13 amino acids. With 11 bases clipped from V and 7 bases from J, the junction kept 11 bases outside the gene matches. Germline CDR1 reads MNHEY; CDR2 reads SVGEGT. DNA for the CDR3: TGTGCCGTGGGTTGGGGGGGTCTGAACATTCAGTACTTC. It specifies CAVGWGGLNIQYF.

The V gene is TRBV7-3, the J gene TRBJ2-3, with D hard to call. The germline V gene encodes CDR1 SGHTA and CDR2 FQGTGA. V was shortened by 1 base and J by 4 bases, with 6 bases between the two germline ends. The CDR3 covers 13 residues. The CDR3 DNA is TGTGCCAGCAGCTTAATAGTGGCAGATACGCAGTATTTT. Protein: CASSLIVADTQYF.

This clonotype was seen a handful of times. The V and J genes are TRBV28 and TRBJ1-5, with D possibly being TRBD1 (6 bases). The CDR3 has 15 amino acids. The V end was cut by 6 bases, the J end by 6 bases, with 18 bases between. Germline CDR1 and CDR2: MDHEN and SYDVKM. The CDR3 spells CASSPGHLDSQPQHF. Written as DNA, the CDR3 is TGTGCCAGCAGCCCGGGACATTTAGATTCTCAGCCCCAGCATTTT.

The chain is built from TRBV5-1 and TRBJ1-4; D may be TRBD1 (5 bases). Per the germline V gene, CDR1 is SGHRS and CDR2 is YFSETQ. The CDR3 has 14 amino acids. Trimming left V 3 bases short and J 8 bases short, with 14 bases between. In DNA, the CDR3 is TGCGCCAGCAGCTGGGGGGGGACTCAGGAAAAACTGTTTTTT. Residues: CASSWGGTQEKLFF.

The table lists this clonotype with many counts. The V and J genes are TRBV29-1 and TRBJ2-7; no clear D. Germline CDR1 and CDR2: SQVTM and ANQGSEA. Trimming shortened V by 2 bases and J by 1 base, and 9 bases separated the two germline ends. The CDR3 is 13 residues long. The CDR3 is CSVETPTSYEQYF. The CDR3 region has the DNA TGCAGCGTTGAAACCCCGACATCCTACGAGCAGTACTTC.

A few counts support this clonotype. V is TRBV25-1 and J is TRBJ1-2; a possible D gene is TRBD1 (5 bases). There are 15 residues in the CDR3. Trimming cost V 10 bases and J 4 bases, with 22 bases left between them. Germline assignment: CDR1 MGHDK and CDR2 SYGVNS. This CDR3 reads CATGGWGPTSYGYTF. The CDR3 region has the DNA TGTGCCACCGGGGGGTGGGGTCCCACCTCCTATGGCTACACCTTC.

This clonotype was seen more than once but under ten times. J is TRBJ1-1 and V is TRBV9; 9 nucleotides line up with TRBD1. The germline V gene has CDR1 SGDLS and CDR2 YYNGEE. The CDR3 length is 15 residues. Losses at the gene ends were 5 bases for V and 4 bases for J; bases not matched to a gene: 9. This CDR3 reads CASRATGGPGTEAFF. CDR3 sequence (DNA): TGTGCCAGCAGAGCCACAGGGGGCCCGGGCACTGAAGCTTTCTTT. The entire variable domain, with the rest obtained from reference TRBV9 and TRBJ1-1, is as follows: DSGVTQTPKHLITATGQRVTLRCSPRSGDLSVYWYQQSLDQGLQFLIQYYNGEERAKGNILERFSAQQFPDLHSELNLSSLELGDSALYFCASRATGGPGTEAFFGQGTRLTVV.

The chain uses TRBV4-1 and TRBJ2-1; D is unresolved. V lost 5 bases, J lost 3 bases, and 11 bases lay in between. This CDR3 is built from 14 residues. Germline V lookup: CDR1 MGHRA, CDR2 YSYEKL. The CDR3 nucleotides are TGCGCCAGCAGCGCCGGCTTGAACTACAATGAGCAGTTCTTC. This sequence encodes CASSAGLNYNEQFF.

As concerns this clonotype: It may be a read error: a sequence one base away is much more abundant. The chain links TRBV4-1 to TRBJ2-1; D not certain. Germline V CDR1 and CDR2: MGHRA, YSYEKL. The CDR3 loop spans 15 amino acids. The CDR3 is CASSQDRLSCNEQFF. The CDR3 DNA reads TGCGCCAGCAGCCAAGATCGCTTATCCTGCAATGAGCAGTTCTTC.